A selection of T cell receptor beta chains follows, all from one sample in a study of OX40 agonist ivuxolimab in advanced cancers. The table came from immunoSEQ multiplex PCR; TCRdb's copy has only in-frame clones and leaves some out. Counted here are 20,000 to 25,000 clones, 80% to 85% occurring once; the ten biggest clones make up roughly 32%. The material was CD4+ or CD8+ T cells sorted from blood, obtained in a trial of the OX40 agonist ivuxolimab. The receptors originated from an adult with an advanced solid tumor such as melanoma, head and neck, liver or kidney cancer. CDR3s include the opening cysteine and the closing phenylalanine or tryptophan. D genes are given only for firm matches. The size of a clone is reported for some rows only, either as once, few or many, or as a class for expanded clones.

J gene: TRBJ2-7; clone size: -; D gene: -; V gene: TRBV25-1; CDR3 DNA: TGTGCCAGCAGTCCCCTTAGCCCATACGAGCAGTACTTC; CDR3 protein: CASSPLSPYEQYF
J gene: TRBJ2-7; clone size: large; D gene: -; V gene: TRBV7-9; CDR3 DNA: TGTGCCAGCAGCTTAGACGTCCTAGAGCAGTACTTC; CDR3 protein: CASSLDVLEQYF
J gene: TRBJ2-2; clone size: once; D gene: -; V gene: TRBV9; CDR3 DNA: TGTGCCAGCAGCCCTTATAACACCGGGGAACTGTTTTTT; CDR3 protein: CASSPYNTGELFF
J gene: TRBJ1-4; clone size: -; D gene: -; V gene: TRBV6-5; CDR3 DNA: TGTGCCAGCCGTGGTGCAGGGAGGGGTGAAAAACTGTTTTTT; CDR3 protein: CASRGAGRGEKLFF
J gene: TRBJ2-7; clone size: -; D gene: TRBD2; V gene: TRBV27; CDR3 DNA: TGTGCCAGTACCGGGACTAAATCCTACGAGCAGTACTTC; CDR3 protein: CASTGTKSYEQYF
J gene: TRBJ2-5; clone size: -; D gene: TRBD2; V gene: TRBV7-9; CDR3 DNA: TGTGCCAGCAGCTTAGCAAGCGGGGACCAAGAGACCCAGTACTTC; CDR3 protein: CASSLASGDQETQYF
J gene: TRBJ1-4; clone size: -; D gene: TRBD1; V gene: TRBV7-6; CDR3 DNA: TGTGCCAGCAGCTCGGGGACAGGGGTGGAAAAACTGTTTTTT; CDR3 protein: CASSSGTGVEKLFF
J gene: TRBJ1-5; clone size: -; D gene: -; V gene: TRBV7-9; CDR3 DNA: TGTGCCAGCAGCCCCGGACGTAATCAGCCCCAGCATTTT; CDR3 protein: CASSPGRNQPQHF
J gene: TRBJ2-2; clone size: -; D gene: TRBD2; V gene: TRBV19; CDR3 DNA: TGTGCCAGTAGTATATCTAGCGGACACGGGGAGCTGTTTTTT; CDR3 protein: CASSISSGHGELFF
J gene: TRBJ2-6; clone size: -; D gene: -; V gene: TRBV30; CDR3 DNA: TGTGCCTGGGGGGGGACGGAGATATCTGGGGCCAACGTCCTGACTTTC; CDR3 protein: CAWGGTEISGANVLTF
J gene: TRBJ2-7; clone size: -; D gene: -; V gene: TRBV5-4; CDR3 DNA: TGTGCCAGCAGCTTGGAAGGGACACAAGCCTACGAGCAGTACTTC; CDR3 protein: CASSLEGTQAYEQYF
J gene: TRBJ1-3; clone size: -; D gene: -; V gene: TRBV4-1; CDR3 DNA: TGCGCCAGCAGCCCCAGGGAATACTCTGGAAACACCATATATTTT; CDR3 protein: CASSPREYSGNTIYF
J gene: TRBJ2-7; clone size: few; D gene: -; V gene: TRBV11-2; CDR3 DNA: TGTGCCAGCAGCTTAGGAGGCGGAGGGACCTCCTACGAGCAGTACTTC; CDR3 protein: CASSLGGGGTSYEQYF
J gene: TRBJ2-7; clone size: -; D gene: TRBD1; V gene: TRBV2; CDR3 DNA: TGTGCCAGCAGTGAGGACAGGGGGCAGACTATTATCCCCTTC; CDR3 protein: CASSEDRGQTIIPF
J gene: TRBJ1-5; clone size: few; D gene: -; V gene: TRBV4-1; CDR3 DNA: TGCGCCAGCAGCCAAGATTATAGGCAGCCCCAGCATTTT; CDR3 protein: CASSQDYRQPQHF
J gene: TRBJ1-2; clone size: -; D gene: -; V gene: TRBV6-5; CDR3 DNA: TGTGCCAGCAGTTACTCATGGGAGGACTATGGCTACACCTTC; CDR3 protein: CASSYSWEDYGYTF
J gene: TRBJ1-6; clone size: -; D gene: -; V gene: TRBV6-6; CDR3 DNA: TGTGCCAGCAGTTACTCGAGTCAGTATAATTCACCCCTCCACTTT; CDR3 protein: CASSYSSQYNSPLHF
J gene: TRBJ1-1; clone size: -; D gene: -; V gene: TRBV6-5; CDR3 DNA: TGTGCCAGCAGCTTAGCAACGACACCCAGGACTGAAGCTTTCTTT; CDR3 protein: CASSLATTPRTEAFF
J gene: TRBJ2-1; clone size: -; D gene: -; V gene: TRBV15; CDR3 DNA: TGTGCCACCAGCAGCCCCGCGGGGCTAGGGAACTTAAACAATGAGCAGTTCTTC; CDR3 protein: CATSSPAGLGNLNNEQFF
J gene: TRBJ2-7; clone size: -; D gene: TRBD1; V gene: TRBV10-2; CDR3 DNA: TGCGCCAGCAGTGATAGGGGGCTCCCCTACGAGCAGTACTTC; CDR3 protein: CASSDRGLPYEQYF
J gene: TRBJ2-5; clone size: -; D gene: -; V gene: TRBV5-6; CDR3 DNA: TGTGCCAGCAGCCTGGGGGTACGGGGGCTGCGGGTAGAGACCCAGTACTTC; CDR3 protein: CASSLGVRGLRVETQYF
J gene: TRBJ1-3; clone size: few; D gene: TRBD1; V gene: TRBV5-4; CDR3 DNA: TGTGCCAGCAGCTTGGGACAGGGGGGTGGAAACACCATATATTTT; CDR3 protein: CASSLGQGGGNTIYF
J gene: TRBJ2-7; clone size: -; D gene: TRBD1; V gene: TRBV7-8; CDR3 DNA: TGTGCCAGCGGGACAGGGGGCGCTGCCTACGAGCAGTACTTC; CDR3 protein: CASGTGGAAYEQYF
J gene: TRBJ2-5; clone size: -; D gene: TRBD2; V gene: TRBV5-1; CDR3 DNA: TGCGCCAGCAGCCGACCAGCGGGGTACCAAGAGACCCAGTACTTC; CDR3 protein: CASSRPAGYQETQYF
J gene: TRBJ2-7; clone size: once; D gene: TRBD2; V gene: TRBV9; CDR3 DNA: TGTGCCAGCAGCGCCACTAGCGGGAGGACTTACGAGCAGTACTTC; CDR3 protein: CASSATSGRTYEQYF
J gene: TRBJ2-1; clone size: few; D gene: TRBD1; V gene: TRBV7-3; CDR3 DNA: TGTGCCAGCAGCTACAGGGGCAATGAGCAGTTCTTC; CDR3 protein: CASSYRGNEQFF
J gene: TRBJ2-2; clone size: -; D gene: -; V gene: TRBV7-9; CDR3 DNA: TGTGCCAGCAGCTCGGAGGGGGGACCGGGGGAGCTGTTTTTT; CDR3 protein: CASSSEGGPGELFF
J gene: TRBJ2-3; clone size: -; D gene: -; V gene: TRBV27; CDR3 DNA: TGTGCCAGCAGTTTGCCTAGCACAGATACGCAGTATTTT; CDR3 protein: CASSLPSTDTQYF
J gene: TRBJ2-3; clone size: -; D gene: -; V gene: TRBV10-1; CDR3 DNA: TGCGCCACCTCAGACCCGGACACAGATACGCAGTATTTT; CDR3 protein: CATSDPDTDTQYF
J gene: TRBJ1-1; clone size: -; D gene: -; V gene: TRBV2; CDR3 DNA: TGTGCCAGCAGTGACTTTACACTGAACACTGAAGCTTTCTTT; CDR3 protein: CASSDFTLNTEAFF
J gene: TRBJ2-7; clone size: -; D gene: -; V gene: TRBV9; CDR3 DNA: TGTGCCAGCAGCGTAGCCCCGTCCTTACCCTACGAGCAGTACTTC; CDR3 protein: CASSVAPSLPYEQYF
J gene: TRBJ2-5; clone size: -; D gene: TRBD2; V gene: TRBV7-2; CDR3 DNA: TGTGCCAGCAGCCTCAGACTAGCGGGAGGGGGAGGAGAGACCCAGTACTTC; CDR3 protein: CASSLRLAGGGGETQYF
J gene: TRBJ2-1; clone size: few; D gene: TRBD2; V gene: TRBV5-4; CDR3 DNA: TGTGCCAGCACGCCAGCGGGGACCAATGAGCAGTTCTTC; CDR3 protein: CASTPAGTNEQFF
J gene: TRBJ2-1; clone size: -; D gene: -; V gene: TRBV10-3; CDR3 DNA: TGTGCCATCAGTGGACTAGACAATGAGCAGTTCTTC; CDR3 protein: CAISGLDNEQFF
J gene: TRBJ1-2; clone size: -; D gene: -; V gene: TRBV15; CDR3 DNA: TGTGCCACCAGCAGAGGAGGGGAAGACTATGGCTACACCTTC; CDR3 protein: CATSRGGEDYGYTF
J gene: TRBJ2-2; clone size: -; D gene: TRBD2; V gene: TRBV7-3; CDR3 DNA: TGTGCCAGCAGCCCGCTAGCGGGGGGGCCCGGGGAGCTGTTTTTT; CDR3 protein: CASSPLAGGPGELFF
J gene: TRBJ2-5; clone size: -; D gene: TRBD1; V gene: TRBV7-9; CDR3 DNA: TGTGCCAGCAGCTCTGTCCCAGGGGGCGCGACACCCCAGACCCAGTACTTC; CDR3 protein: CASSSVPGGATPQTQYF
J gene: TRBJ2-1; clone size: -; D gene: -; V gene: TRBV6-4; CDR3 DNA: TGTGCCAGCAGTTGGTCAGGGGTCAATGAGCAGTTCTTC; CDR3 protein: CASSWSGVNEQFF
J gene: TRBJ2-2; clone size: -; D gene: -; V gene: TRBV9; CDR3 DNA: TGTGCCAGCAGCGTAGACGTGGGGCGGGACACCGGGGAGCTGTTTTTT; CDR3 protein: CASSVDVGRDTGELFF
J gene: TRBJ2-5; clone size: -; D gene: -; V gene: TRBV5-1; CDR3 DNA: TGCGCCAGCAGCTTGGGGCCCGGGGGCGGGGGCGAAGAGACCCAGTACTTC; CDR3 protein: CASSLGPGGGGEETQYF
J gene: TRBJ2-7; clone size: few; D gene: TRBD1; V gene: TRBV19; CDR3 DNA: TGTGCCAGTAACCTCCGGGACAGGGGGTACGAGCAGTACTTC; CDR3 protein: CASNLRDRGYEQYF
J gene: TRBJ1-2; clone size: -; D gene: -; V gene: TRBV7-6; CDR3 DNA: TGTGCCAGCAGCTTATATGCAGGGACAAAGAAGGACTATGGCTACACCTTC; CDR3 protein: CASSLYAGTKKDYGYTF
J gene: TRBJ1-5; clone size: -; D gene: -; V gene: TRBV10-3; CDR3 DNA: TGTGCCATCAGTGAGCCGGACTTGAATCAGCCCCAGCATTTT; CDR3 protein: CAISEPDLNQPQHF
J gene: TRBJ2-7; clone size: many; D gene: TRBD1; V gene: TRBV9; CDR3 DNA: TGTGCCAGCAGCGAGGGGCAGGGGGTCACCTACGAGCAGTACTTC; CDR3 protein: CASSEGQGVTYEQYF
J gene: TRBJ2-7; clone size: -; D gene: -; V gene: TRBV27; CDR3 DNA: TGTGCCAGCAGTTTATCGGTGCGGCTCCGAGGGGAGCAGTACTTC; CDR3 protein: CASSLSVRLRGEQYF
J gene: TRBJ2-7; clone size: -; D gene: -; V gene: TRBV9; CDR3 DNA: TGTGCCAGCAGCGGGTCCGGGACCCAAACCTACGAGCAGTACTTC; CDR3 protein: CASSGSGTQTYEQYF
J gene: TRBJ2-1; clone size: -; D gene: -; V gene: TRBV27; CDR3 DNA: TGTGCCAGCAAAAGAAGCTCCTACAATGAGCAGTTCTTC; CDR3 protein: CASKRSSYNEQFF
J gene: TRBJ1-1; clone size: -; D gene: -; V gene: TRBV5-4; CDR3 DNA: TGTGCCAGCAGCTTGAGGGGCCTCTTCTCTGAAGCTTTCTTT; CDR3 protein: CASSLRGLFSEAFF
J gene: TRBJ2-3; clone size: -; D gene: -; V gene: TRBV19; CDR3 DNA: TGTGCCAGTAGTATAAGCAGGAGGAGCACAGATACGCAGTATTTT; CDR3 protein: CASSISRRSTDTQYF
J gene: TRBJ1-5; clone size: -; D gene: -; V gene: TRBV2; CDR3 DNA: TGTGCCAGCAGTGAAGCATATCAGCCCCAGCATTTT; CDR3 protein: CASSEAYQPQHF
J gene: TRBJ1-1; clone size: -; D gene: TRBD1; V gene: TRBV19; CDR3 DNA: TGTGCCAGTAGTGGACAGGGGTGGAACACTGAAGCTTTCTTT; CDR3 protein: CASSGQGWNTEAFF
J gene: TRBJ2-7; clone size: -; D gene: -; V gene: TRBV6-6; CDR3 DNA: TGTGCCAGCAGTTTTGGCCTGGAGCAGTACTTC; CDR3 protein: CASSFGLEQYF
J gene: TRBJ2-3; clone size: -; D gene: TRBD2; V gene: TRBV27; CDR3 DNA: TGTGCCAGCAGGCTAGCGGGCACAGATACGCAGTATTTT; CDR3 protein: CASRLAGTDTQYF
J gene: TRBJ2-2; clone size: -; D gene: TRBD1; V gene: TRBV29-1; CDR3 DNA: TGCAGCGTTGATGGGACAGGGAACACCGGGGAGCTGTTTTTT; CDR3 protein: CSVDGTGNTGELFF
J gene: TRBJ2-7; clone size: once; D gene: -; V gene: TRBV30; CDR3 DNA: TGTGCCTGGAGTGGAGGGAGGGAGCAGTACTTC; CDR3 protein: CAWSGGREQYF
J gene: TRBJ1-2; clone size: few; D gene: -; V gene: TRBV9; CDR3 DNA: TGTGCCAGCAGCGTAGGAGGGACACGGCGGGGTGGCTACACCTTC; CDR3 protein: CASSVGGTRRGGYTF
J gene: TRBJ1-2; clone size: -; D gene: -; V gene: TRBV9; CDR3 DNA: TGTGCCAGCAGCGGGGGAAATCCCCTCTATGGCTACACCTTC; CDR3 protein: CASSGGNPLYGYTF